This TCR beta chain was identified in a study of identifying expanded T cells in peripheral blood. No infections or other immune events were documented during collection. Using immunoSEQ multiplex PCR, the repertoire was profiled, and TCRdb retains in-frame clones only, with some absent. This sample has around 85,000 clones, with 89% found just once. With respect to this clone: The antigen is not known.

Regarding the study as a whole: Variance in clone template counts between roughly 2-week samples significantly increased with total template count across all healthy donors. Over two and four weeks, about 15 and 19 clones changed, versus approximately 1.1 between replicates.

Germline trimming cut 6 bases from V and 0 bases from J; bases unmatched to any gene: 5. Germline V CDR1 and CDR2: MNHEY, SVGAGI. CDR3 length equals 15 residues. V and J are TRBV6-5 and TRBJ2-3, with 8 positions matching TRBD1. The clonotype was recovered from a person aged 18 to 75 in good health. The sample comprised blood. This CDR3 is CASSRQGISTDTQYF. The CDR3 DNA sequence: TGTGCCAGCAGCCGACAGGGGATAAGCACAGATACGCAGTATTTT.